This T cell receptor beta chain came from a study of blood T cell repertoires in COVID-19. From germline, CDR1 is SEHNR and CDR2 FQNEAQ (reference sequence). The CDR3 totals 12 residues. Authors' data handling: Amplification of reference gene primers was used by the study to estimate nucleated cell counts. Repertoires were generated with immunoSEQ multiplex PCR, while TCRdb's copy carries only in-frame clones and drops some. D and trimming were read from the DNA, whereas the V and J calls and clone size are those reported in that table. Found here are 150,000 or so clones, around 79% of them singletons; the top ten hold approximately 10%.

This sequence was found in a man between 45 and 60 years old who had recovered from COVID-19. J is TRBJ2-2 and V is TRBV7-9; 7 bases match TRBD2. Sequences were obtained from PBMCs or T cells enriched from blood (not recorded which). The CDR3 loop is CAPGGITGELFF. As DNA, the CDR3 is TGTGCTCCCGGGGGGATCACCGGGGAGCTGTTTTTT.